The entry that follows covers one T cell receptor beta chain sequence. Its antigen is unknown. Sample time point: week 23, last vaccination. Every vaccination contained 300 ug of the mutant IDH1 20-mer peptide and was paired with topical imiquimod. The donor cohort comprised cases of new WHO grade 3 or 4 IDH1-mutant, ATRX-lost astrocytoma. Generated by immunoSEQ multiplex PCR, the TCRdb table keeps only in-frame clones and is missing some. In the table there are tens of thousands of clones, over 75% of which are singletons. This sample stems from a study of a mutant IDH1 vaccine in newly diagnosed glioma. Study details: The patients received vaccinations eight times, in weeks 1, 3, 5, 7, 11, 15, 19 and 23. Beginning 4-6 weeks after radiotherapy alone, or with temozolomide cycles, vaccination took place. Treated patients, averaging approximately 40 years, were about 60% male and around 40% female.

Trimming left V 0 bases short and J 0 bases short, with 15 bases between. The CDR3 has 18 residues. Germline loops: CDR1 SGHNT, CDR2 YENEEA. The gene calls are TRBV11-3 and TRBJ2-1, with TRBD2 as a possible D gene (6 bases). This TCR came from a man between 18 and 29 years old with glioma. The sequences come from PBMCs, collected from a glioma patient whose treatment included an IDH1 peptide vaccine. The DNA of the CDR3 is TGTGCCAGCAGCTTAGACGGGCGGGAACGTAGCTCCTACAATGAGCAGTTCTTC. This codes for CASSLDGRERSSYNEQFF.